The 20 T cell receptor beta chains below come from one sample, sequenced in a study of cytomegalovirus exposure and HLA in healthy donors. Only in-frame clones appear in the TCRdb table, and some are missing; sequencing was by immunoSEQ multiplex PCR. The data contain 55,000 to 65,000 clones, approximately 92% of them singletons. Sequencing was performed on PBMCs. Receptors were obtained from a man between 18 and 29 years old in good health and CMV-seronegative.

The V and J genes are TRBV6-5 and TRBJ2-3, with TRBD2 identical over 7 bases. Germline lookup yields CDR1 MNHEY and CDR2 SVGAGI. V was clipped by 5 bases and J by 4 bases; unmatched bases: 6. CDR3 length: 14 residues. The CDR3 is CASSRGETADTQYF. The CDR3 region has the DNA TGTGCCAGCAGTCGGGGGGAGACAGCAGATACGCAGTATTTT.

CDR3 loop: CASSQGSTLYEQYF. For the CDR3, the DNA is TGTGCCAGCAGCCAGGGATCTACCCTCTACGAGCAGTACTTC. The chain employs TRBV28 and TRBJ2-7; possible D gene TRBD1, 5 bases. The CDR3 extends over 14 amino acids. V was shortened by 6 bases and J by 3 bases, with 15 bases between the two germline ends. Germline V lookup: CDR1 MDHEN, CDR2 SYDVKM.

This clone turned up a few times. This chain uses TRBV19 with TRBJ2-1; 8 bases fit TRBD2. The CDR3 extends over 16 amino acids. The germline gives CDR1 LNHDA, CDR2 SQIVND (reference sequence). V shed 7 bases, J shed 4 bases, and the junction held 12 bases outside the gene matches. The CDR3 spells CASTATSGNSYNEQFF. DNA of the CDR3: TGTGCCAGTACCGCAACTAGCGGCAATTCTTACAATGAGCAGTTCTTC.

This clone was detected a few times. The chain combines TRBV2 with TRBJ2-3; 7 nucleotides match TRBD1. J gave up 6 bases and V 6 bases, and 15 bases lay outside the gene matches. This CDR3 comprises 16 residues. Germline V CDR1 and CDR2: SNHLY, FYNNEI. This CDR3 is CASSKGNDRVADTQYF. For the CDR3, the DNA is TGTGCCAGCAGCAAGGGGAACGACAGGGTAGCGGATACGCAGTATTTT.

The rearrangement links TRBV10-3 to TRBJ2-4, with a weak D call TRBD1 (6 bases). The V end lost 6 bases, the J end lost 2 bases, and 11 bases lay between the germline ends. This CDR3 region has 14 residues. Per the germline V gene, CDR1 is ENHRY and CDR2 is SYGVKD. The DNA for the CDR3 is TGTGCCATCAGATCGGACAGATCCAAAAACATTCAGTACTTC. It encodes CAIRSDRSKNIQYF.

This chain links TRBV7-2 with TRBJ2-1; maybe TRBD2 (7 bases). Germline V gives CDR1 SGHTA, CDR2 FQGNSA. CDR3 length: 15 residues. V was trimmed by 5 bases and J by 1 base, leaving 12 bases between them. The CDR3 DNA reads TGTGCCAGCAGCGAGAGGGGGGGGTCCTACAATGAGCAGTTCTTC. It yields the protein CASSERGGSYNEQFF.

The rearrangement uses TRBV6-1 and TRBJ2-3; D might be TRBD2 (6 bases). The length of the CDR3 is 15 residues. CDR1 MNHNS and CDR2 SASEGT come from the germline V gene. V lost 1 base and J lost 2, with 10 bases in between. This chain's CDR3 is CASSEGREITDTQYF. The CDR3 region has the DNA TGTGCCAGCAGTGAAGGACGGGAGATCACAGATACGCAGTATTTT.

The chain links TRBV25-1 to TRBJ1-5; D uncertain. The length of the CDR3 is 14 residues. Between the trimmed V and J ends, which lost 2 bases and 3 bases, there was a span of 8 bases. Germline assignment: CDR1 MGHDK and CDR2 SYGVNS. The CDR3 here is CASSEPTYNQPQHF. Written as DNA, the CDR3 is TGTGCCAGCAGTGAACCCACTTACAATCAGCCCCAGCATTTT.

The chain employs TRBV19 and TRBJ2-2, with TRBD2 matching 16 bases. The CDR3 loop spans 18 amino acids. V was clipped by 6 bases and J by 0 bases; unmatched bases: 4. Germline V CDR1 and CDR2: LNHDA, SQIVND (reference sequence). CDR3 sequence: CASRGTSGRGTNTGELFF. The CDR3 DNA sequence: TGTGCCAGTAGAGGGACTAGCGGGAGGGGGACGAACACCGGGGAGCTGTTTTTT.

The chain recombines TRBV6-1 with TRBJ2-7, with D hard to call. The V end was cut by 8 bases, the J end by 3 bases, with 17 bases between. This CDR3 spans 14 amino acids. Germline-derived CDR1 and CDR2 are MNHNS and SASEGT. The DNA of the CDR3 is TGTGCCAGCGGCAGGAACCGATTGGGCTACGAGCAGTACTTC. It codes for CASGRNRLGYEQYF.

The chain is built from TRBV6-1 and TRBJ2-5; 9 positions agree with TRBD2. The CDR3 sequence is 11 residues long. Germline V gene lookup returns CDR1 MNHNS and CDR2 SASEGT. V shed 9 bases and J 5 bases; nucleotides not matched to a gene: 1. The CDR3 DNA reads TGTGCCAGTAGCGGGAGTGAGACCCAGTACTTC. Encoded protein: CASSGSETQYF.

The chain is built from TRBV27 and TRBJ2-7, with D unclear. The CDR3 contains 14 residues. The germline CDR1 and CDR2 sequences are MNHEY and SMNVEV (reference sequence). V lost 5 bases and J lost 7, with 18 bases in between. The CDR3 DNA reads as TGTGCCAGCAGTCTTGCCGCCGCGGTGTGGGAGCAGTACTTC. It yields the protein CASSLAAAVWEQYF.

This sequence joins TRBV6-1 and TRBJ2-1; no clear D. The germline gives CDR1 MNHNS, CDR2 SASEGT. Trimming removed 10 bases from V and 0 bases from J, with 4 bases in between. The CDR3 contains 11 residues. The CDR3 DNA sequence: TGTGCCACCGGCTCCTACAATGAGCAGTTCTTC. As protein: CATGSYNEQFF.

V and J are TRBV27 and TRBJ2-1, with TRBD1 matching 12 bases. The CDR3 is 13 amino acids. With 6 bases clipped from V and 7 bases from J, the junction kept 1 base outside the gene matches. The germline V gene encodes CDR1 MNHEY and CDR2 SMNVEV (reference sequence). CDR3 in amino acids: CASRGQGANEQFF. The DNA of the CDR3 is TGTGCCAGCAGGGGACAGGGGGCGAATGAGCAGTTCTTC.

The chain uses TRBV7-2 and TRBJ1-1; D possibly corresponds to TRBD1 (5 bases). There are 14 residues in the CDR3. The ends were cut back, 0 bases at V and 1 base at J, with 6 bases in the middle. CDR1 is SGHTA, CDR2 FQGNSA, per germline. The CDR3 nucleotides read TGTGCCAGCAGCTTAGCGGGGCCGAACACTGAAGCTTTCTTT. This sequence encodes CASSLAGPNTEAFF.

This clone appeared a single time. This chain connects TRBV5-5 to TRBJ1-1; no clear D gene. V gave up 0 bases and J gave up 3 bases, with 18 bases separating them. The CDR3 has 17 residues. Germline lookup yields CDR1 SGHKS and CDR2 YYEKEE (reference sequence). Here the CDR3 reads CASSLVVLGEEYTEAFF. As DNA, the CDR3 is TGTGCCAGCAGCTTGGTCGTCCTGGGAGAGGAATACACTGAAGCTTTCTTT.

The V and J genes are TRBV6-1 and TRBJ2-3, with D perhaps matching TRBD1 (6 bases). The CDR3 has 14 amino acids. The V end lost 8 bases, the J end lost 2 bases, and 14 bases lay between the germline ends. Germline-derived CDR1 and CDR2 are MNHNS and SASEGT. CDR3 coding DNA: TGTGCCAGCGGCAGGGGACGGCACACAGATACGCAGTATTTT. Protein: CASGRGRHTDTQYF.

The chain couples TRBV2 to TRBJ2-7, with 9 bases matching TRBD1. Germline values: CDR1 SNHLY, CDR2 FYNNEI. CDR3 length equals 15 residues. V was pared by 3 bases and J by 2 bases, with 5 bases of the junction left unmatched. CDR3 sequence: CASSDTGTGPYEQYF. The CDR3 DNA is TGTGCCAGCAGTGACACCGGGACAGGGCCCTACGAGCAGTACTTC.

The gene calls are TRBV10-3 and TRBJ2-7, with TRBD2 matching 8 bases. From germline, CDR1 is ENHRY and CDR2 SYGVKD. V lost 10 bases and J lost 5; bases outside the gene matches: 10. The CDR3 has 13 residues. The CDR3 spells CATMAALADEQYF. CDR3 nucleotides: TGTGCCACCATGGCCGCACTAGCGGACGAGCAGTACTTC.

The chain carries TRBV28 and TRBJ2-5; D gene uncertain. From germline, CDR1 is MDHEN and CDR2 SYDVKM. V dropped 5 bases and J dropped 8 bases, with 15 bases sitting between them. CDR3 length: 13 residues. The chain's CDR3 is CASSPTGGGTQYF. DNA for the CDR3: TGTGCCAGCAGTCCGACGGGTGGTGGAACCCAGTACTTC.